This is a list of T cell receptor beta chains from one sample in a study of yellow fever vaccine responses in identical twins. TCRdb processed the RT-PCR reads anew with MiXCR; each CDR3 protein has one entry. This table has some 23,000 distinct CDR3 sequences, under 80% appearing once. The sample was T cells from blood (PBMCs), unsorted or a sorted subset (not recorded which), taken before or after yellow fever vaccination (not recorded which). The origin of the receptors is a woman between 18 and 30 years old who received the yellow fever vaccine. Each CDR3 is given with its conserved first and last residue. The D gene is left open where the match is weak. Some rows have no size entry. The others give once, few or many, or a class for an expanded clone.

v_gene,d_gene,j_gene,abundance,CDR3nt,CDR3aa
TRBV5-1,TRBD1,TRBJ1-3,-,TGCGCCAGCAGCCAAACAGGGGCAGCTGGAAACACCATATATTTT,CASSQTGAAGNTIYF
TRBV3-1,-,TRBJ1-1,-,TGTGCCAGCAGCCAGGGGGTTACCATGAACACTGAAGCTTTCTTT,CASSQGVTMNTEAFF
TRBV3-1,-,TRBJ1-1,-,TGTGCCAGCAGCCAGGGAAGCTACACTGAAGCTTTCTTT,CASSQGSYTEAFF
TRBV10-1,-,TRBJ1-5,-,TGCGCCAGCAGTGAGTCGCCATTGGGCCAGCCCCAGCATTTT,CASSESPLGQPQHF
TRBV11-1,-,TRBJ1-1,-,TGTGCCAGCAGCTTTAACCTGAACACTGAAGCTTTCTTT,CASSFNLNTEAFF
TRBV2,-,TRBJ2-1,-,TGTGCCAGCAGAGCCGGGAGAATGGCCGATGAGCAGTTCTTC,CASRAGRMADEQFF
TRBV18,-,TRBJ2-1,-,TGTGCCAGCTCACCCCTAGTAACCCCTCACAATGAGCAGTTCTTC,CASSPLVTPHNEQFF
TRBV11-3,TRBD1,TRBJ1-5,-,TGTGCCAGCAGCATCGGGACAGGGCTCAATCAGCCCCAGCATTTT,CASSIGTGLNQPQHF
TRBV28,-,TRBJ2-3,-,TGTGCCAGCAGTTTACCCGGGGCAGATACGCAGTATTTT,CASSLPGADTQYF
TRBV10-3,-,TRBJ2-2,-,TGTGCCATCGGTGCTTACACCGGGGAGCTGTTTTTT,CAIGAYTGELFF
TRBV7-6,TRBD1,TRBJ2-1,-,TGTGCCAGCAGCTTAGCCGGACAGGGGATCGATGAGCAGTTCTTC,CASSLAGQGIDEQFF
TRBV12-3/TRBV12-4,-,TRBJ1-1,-,TGTGCCAGCAGTTTGAACAGGGCTGAAGCTTTCTTT,CASSLNRAEAFF
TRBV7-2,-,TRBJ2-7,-,TGTGCCAGCAGCTTAGCTCACGGAAGATCCTACGAGCAGTACTTC,CASSLAHGRSYEQYF
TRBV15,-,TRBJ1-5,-,TGTGCCACCGACCTGACAGTTAGCAATCAGCCCCAGCATTTT,CATDLTVSNQPQHF
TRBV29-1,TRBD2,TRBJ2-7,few,TGCAGCGTTTTAACTAGCGGGAGATACGAGCAGTACTTC,CSVLTSGRYEQYF
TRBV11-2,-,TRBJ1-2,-,TGTGCCAGCAGCTTAGAAGTGGCCCCAGGCAGGGAGATTTTGAATAACTATGGCTACACCTTC,CASSLEVAPGREILNNYGYTF
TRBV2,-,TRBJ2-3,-,TGTGCCAGCAGTGAAGACCAGAGCACAGATACGCAGTATTTT,CASSEDQSTDTQYF
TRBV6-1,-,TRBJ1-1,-,TGTGCCAGCAAACCGCCGAACACTGAAGCTTTCTTT,CASKPPNTEAFF
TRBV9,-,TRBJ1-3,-,TGTGCCAGCAGCGTAGGTGAAACTGGAAACACCATATATTTT,CASSVGETGNTIYF
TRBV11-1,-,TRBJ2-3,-,TGTGCCAGCAGCTTATCTGCAGATACGCAGTATTTT,CASSLSADTQYF
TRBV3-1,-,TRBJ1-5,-,TGTGCCAGCAGCCCCGGGCTCAGCAGGCAGCCCCAGCATTTT,CASSPGLSRQPQHF
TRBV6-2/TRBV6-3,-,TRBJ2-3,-,TGTGCCAGCAGTTACCAGGGTTCGGGGGCAGATACGCAGTATTTT,CASSYQGSGADTQYF
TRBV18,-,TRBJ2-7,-,TGTGCCAGCTCACACGACAAATCCTACGAGCAGTACTTC,CASSHDKSYEQYF
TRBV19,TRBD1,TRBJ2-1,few,TGTGCCAGTAGTAGGACAGGGGGCGTCATCCTAACGAGGGTCAATGAGCAGTTCTTC,CASSRTGGVILTRVNEQFF
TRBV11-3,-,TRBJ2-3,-,TGTGCCAGCAGCTTAGCAGCGTACACAGATACGCAGTATTTT,CASSLAAYTDTQYF
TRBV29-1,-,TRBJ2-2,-,TGCAGCGTTCGGCGCCAAAACGTCGCGAACACCGGGGAGCTGTTTTTT,CSVRRQNVANTGELFF
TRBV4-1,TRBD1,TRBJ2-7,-,TGCGCCAGCAGCCCCGGTGAACAGGGGTACGAGCAGTACTTC,CASSPGEQGYEQYF
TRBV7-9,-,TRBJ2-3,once,TGTGCCAGCAGCTTAGCAGGTGTGACAGATACGCAGTATTTT,CASSLAGVTDTQYF
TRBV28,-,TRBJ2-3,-,TGTGCCAGCAGTTTTGGGGACACGAGCACAGATACGCAGTATTTT,CASSFGDTSTDTQYF